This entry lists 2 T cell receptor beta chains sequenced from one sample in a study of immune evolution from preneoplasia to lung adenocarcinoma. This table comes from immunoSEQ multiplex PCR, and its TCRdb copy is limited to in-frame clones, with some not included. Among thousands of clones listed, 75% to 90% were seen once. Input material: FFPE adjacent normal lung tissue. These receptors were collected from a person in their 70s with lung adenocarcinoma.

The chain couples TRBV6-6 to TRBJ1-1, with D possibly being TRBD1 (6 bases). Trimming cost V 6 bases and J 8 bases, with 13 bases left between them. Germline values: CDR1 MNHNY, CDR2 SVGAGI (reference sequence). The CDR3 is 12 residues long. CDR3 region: CASRLKGGEAFF. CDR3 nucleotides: TGTGCCAGCAGACTCAAGGGGGGGGAAGCTTTCTTT.

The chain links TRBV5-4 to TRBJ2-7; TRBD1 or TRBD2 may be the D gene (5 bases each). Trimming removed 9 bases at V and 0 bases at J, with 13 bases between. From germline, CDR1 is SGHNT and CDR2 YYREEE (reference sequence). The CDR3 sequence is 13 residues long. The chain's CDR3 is CATGQGPSYEQYF. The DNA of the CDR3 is TGTGCCACCGGCCAGGGACCCTCCTACGAGCAGTACTTC.